The 16 T cell receptor beta chains listed next were all sequenced from one sample in a study of T cells in localized non-small cell lung cancer. The repertoire was sequenced with immunoSEQ multiplex PCR; TCRdb's copy has only in-frame clones and lacks some. The sample holds roughly 17,000 clones, around four fifths seen once. The sample here was peripheral blood, taken before any cancer treatment. These receptors originate from a male donor at least 60 years old with stage III lung adenocarcinoma.

The rearrangement joins TRBV5-1 to TRBJ2-1; possible D gene TRBD2, 6 bases. With 1 base removed from V and 4 bases from J, the gap between germline ends came to 12 bases. CDR3 size: 15 residues. Looked up from germline, CDR1 is SGHRS and CDR2 is YFSETQ. The DNA of the CDR3 is TGCGCCAGCAGCTTGTCGGCGGGGATTTACAATGAGCAGTTCTTC. This encodes CASSLSAGIYNEQFF.

The chain uses TRBV6-5 and TRBJ2-7, with 10 bases identical to TRBD1. V shed 5 bases and J 1 base; nucleotides not matched to a gene: 2. Germline CDR1 is MNHEY and CDR2 is SVGAGI. The CDR3 is 14 residues long. CDR3 in DNA: TGTGCCAGCAGTCAGGGACAGGGGTCCTACGAGCAGTACTTC. Its translation is CASSQGQGSYEQYF.

The CDR3 is CAWRPKGTTEAFF. The CDR3 DNA reads as TGTGCCTGGAGGCCCAAGGGAACGACTGAAGCTTTCTTT. This chain links TRBV30 with TRBJ1-1; no reliable D call. Between the trimmed V and J ends, which lost 3 bases and 5 bases, there was a span of 13 bases. CDR3 size: 13 residues. CDR1 and CDR2 (germline): GTSNPN, SVGIG (reference sequence).

The chain is built from TRBV27 and TRBJ1-1; D possibly corresponds to TRBD1 (6 bases). Trimming pared 7 bases from V and 1 base from J, leaving 19 bases between. The germline V gene encodes CDR1 MNHEY and CDR2 SMNVEV (reference sequence). This CDR3 contains 16 residues. CDR3 loop: CASKEKGVGSNTEAFF. CDR3 nucleotides: TGTGCCAGCAAAGAGAAGGGGGTAGGTTCGAACACTGAAGCTTTCTTT.

CDR3 loop: CASSLSRDRRSNTGELFF. CDR3 coding DNA: TGCGCCAGCAGCCTCTCGCGGGACAGGCGCTCGAACACCGGGGAGCTGTTTTTT. The V gene is TRBV4-1, the J gene TRBJ2-2; TRBD1 aligns across 8 bases. This CDR3 has 18 residues. CDR1 MGHRA and CDR2 YSYEKL come from the germline V gene. J lost 0 bases, V lost 4 bases, and 10 bases had no gene match.

The genes are TRBV9 and TRBJ1-6, with D perhaps TRBD1 (5 bases). Germline CDR1 and CDR2: SGDLS and YYNGEE. This CDR3 contains 15 residues. The V gene lost 4 bases and the J gene lost 7 bases, with 15 bases spanning the gap. The CDR3: CASSPRTTRNSPLHF. In nucleotides, the CDR3 is TGTGCCAGCAGCCCCCGGACAACGCGCAATTCACCCCTCCACTTT.

The table lists this clone with a few counts. Other DNA sequences in this sample translate to the same CDR3. The chain carries TRBV2 and TRBJ2-2; D call uncertain. Germline CDR1 SNHLY, CDR2 FYNNEI. V lost 6 bases to trimming and J lost 1 base, with 6 bases between them. The CDR3 length is 13 residues. DNA of the CDR3: TGTGCCAGCAGGCTTGGGAACACCGGGGAGCTGTTTTTT. Translating it yields CASRLGNTGELFF.

In the case of this clone: One end of the junction is discordant with germline, which a read error may explain. The V call is TRBV7-7, the J call TRBJ2-5, with 11 bases identical to TRBD2. The CDR3 covers 16 residues. Germline V gene data show CDR1 as SSHAT and CDR2 as FNYEAQ (reference sequence). The CDR3 nucleotides are TGTGCTAGCAGCGTAGGCCGACTAGCGGGGAGAGAGACCCAGTACTTC. Encoded protein: CASSVGRLAGRETQYF.

This sequence joins TRBV7-2 and TRBJ2-5; weak D call: TRBD1 (6 bases). V was clipped by 1 base and J by 5 bases, with 14 bases between them. The germline V gene has CDR1 SGHTA and CDR2 FQGNSA. This CDR3 spans 15 amino acids. The DNA for the CDR3 is TGTGCCAGCAGCTTAGGGGTCCTGGGGGCTGAGACCCAGTACTTC. Translating it yields CASSLGVLGAETQYF.

This chain connects TRBV6-5 to TRBJ1-1, with D tentatively TRBD1 (6 bases). The V end lost 5 bases, the J end lost 1 base, and 11 bases lay between the germline ends. The length of the CDR3 is 14 residues. Germline assignment: CDR1 MNHEY and CDR2 SVGAGI. This CDR3 is CASSKQTGNTEAFF. DNA of the CDR3: TGTGCCAGCAGTAAACAGACAGGGAACACTGAAGCTTTCTTT.

CDR3 nucleotides: TGTGCTAGTGGTTTGGGCCAGACAGGGGCCTACGAGCAGTACTTC. Translating it yields CASGLGQTGAYEQYF. This sequence joins TRBV12-5 and TRBJ2-5; 8 bases are a match to TRBD1. The closer fit of TRBJ2-7 to the DNA end suggests the J call may be wrong. Germline CDR1 and CDR2: LGHNT and FRNRAP. The CDR3 covers 15 residues.

The chain combines TRBV13 with TRBJ1-2; D is unresolved. This CDR3 contains 16 residues. Germline-derived CDR1 and CDR2 are PRHDT and FYEKMQ (reference sequence). Trimming removed 0 bases at V and 3 bases at J, with 14 bases between. The DNA of the CDR3 is TGTGCCAGCAGCTTAGGGTTTACCAGTAGTGACTATGGCTACACCTTC. Protein sequence: CASSLGFTSSDYGYTF.

This chain links TRBV19 with TRBJ1-4; D unclear. Trimming pared 7 bases from V and 0 bases from J, leaving 15 bases between. The CDR3 extends over 16 amino acids. Germline lookup yields CDR1 LNHDA and CDR2 SQIVND (reference sequence). CDR3 in DNA: TGTGCCAGTAAATCGCTTAACCCTGCAACTAATGAAAAACTGTTTTTT. It encodes CASKSLNPATNEKLFF.

This chain uses TRBV30 with TRBJ1-2, with D possibly TRBD1 on 5 matching bases. The germline V and J ends were trimmed by 2 bases and 8 bases, with 12 bases remaining between them. Germline-derived CDR1 and CDR2 are GTSNPN and SVGIG (reference sequence). The length of the CDR3 is 12 residues. The CDR3 coding sequence is TGTGCCTGGAGTCCGGGGCCAGGGGGCTACACCTTC. Translated, it gives CAWSPGPGGYTF.

This chain uses TRBV6-5 with TRBJ1-1, with D possibly matching TRBD1 (5 bases). Germline lookup yields CDR1 MNHEY and CDR2 SVGAGI. The CDR3 loop spans 16 amino acids. Trimming shortened V by 0 bases and J by 0 bases, and 11 bases separated the two germline ends. This chain's CDR3 is CASSYSIEGLNTEAFF. The CDR3 DNA is TGTGCCAGCAGTTACTCTATTGAGGGGTTGAACACTGAAGCTTTCTTT.

The genes are TRBV4-1 and TRBJ1-1; no clear D gene. CDR1 and CDR2 from the germline V gene are MGHRA and YSYEKL. The CDR3 extends over 14 amino acids. V was clipped by 1 base and J by 5 bases, with 11 bases between them. The chain's CDR3 is CASSQVQDGTEAFF. CDR3 DNA: TGCGCCAGCAGCCAAGTGCAGGATGGGACTGAAGCTTTCTTT.